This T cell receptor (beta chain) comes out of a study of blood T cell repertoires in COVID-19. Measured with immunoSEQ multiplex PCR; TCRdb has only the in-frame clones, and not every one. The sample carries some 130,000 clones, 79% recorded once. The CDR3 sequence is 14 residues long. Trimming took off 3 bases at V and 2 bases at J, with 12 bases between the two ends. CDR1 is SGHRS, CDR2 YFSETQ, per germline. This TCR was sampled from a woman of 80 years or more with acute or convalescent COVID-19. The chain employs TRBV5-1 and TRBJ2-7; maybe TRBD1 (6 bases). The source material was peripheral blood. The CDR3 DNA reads TGCGCCAGCAGCTGGTCTCACAGGGCCTACGAGCAGTACTTC. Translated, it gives CASSWSHRAYEQYF.